This T cell receptor beta chain was obtained from a study of blood T cell repertoires in COVID-19. Participants, roughly 18 to 89 years old, spanned around 25 US areas. Germline loops: CDR1 SGHNT, CDR2 YYREEE (reference sequence). Trimming took 0 bases from V and 8 from J, leaving 8 bases between them. The CDR3 length is 12 residues. In the authors' methods: Amplification with reference gene primers provided the estimates of nucleated cell counts. Sequencing used immunoSEQ multiplex PCR; TCRdb keeps in-frame clones, though not all of them. V, J and clone size derive from that table, while D and trimming were established from the DNA sequence. Among hundreds of thousands of clones listed, almost 85% were seen once.

The specimen was PBMCs or T cells enriched from blood (not recorded which). V gene TRBV5-4 combines with J gene TRBJ1-1; D is unresolved. The clonotype was recovered from a woman in her forties or fifties with acute COVID-19. The CDR3 DNA sequence: TGTGCCAGCAGCTTGGACACCTTGGAAGCTTTCTTT. The encoded protein is CASSLDTLEAFF.